This record concerns one TCR beta chain sequence. The CDR3 contains 16 residues. CDR1 is MNHNS and CDR2 is SASEGT in the germline V gene. V gave up 1 base and J gave up 0 bases, with 13 bases separating them. The data originate from a study of cytomegalovirus exposure and HLA in healthy donors. Researchers ran the PCR with 60 Vbeta and 13 Jbeta primers. TCRdb keeps only in-frame clones here, not all; method: immunoSEQ multiplex PCR. Here the sample spans fewer than 250,000 clones, just under 75% being singletons. Input material: PBMCs. The chain couples TRBV6-1 to TRBJ2-7; D gene uncertain. The source of this sequence is a woman aged 25-40 years in good health and CMV-seropositive. The CDR3 spells CASSEGRSVDSYEQYF. DNA for the CDR3: TGTGCCAGCAGTGAAGGGCGCAGCGTAGACTCCTACGAGCAGTACTTC.